This T cell receptor (beta chain) was captured in a study of T cell repertoires in cytomegalovirus infection. TCRdb re-analysed the reads in MiXCR, keeping a single row per CDR3 protein. This sample has approximately 630,000 distinct CDR3 sequences, with 20% to 25% found just once. This clonotype was seen a handful of times. Germline lookup yields CDR1 DFQATT and CDR2 SNEGSKA (reference sequence). The CDR3 consists of 19 residues. V lost 0 bases and J lost 1, with 24 bases in between. The clonotype was recovered from a human donor in good health (CMV status not recorded). Some clones in this sample may be carry-over from other donors' samples. The chain has TRBV20-1 and TRBJ2-5; TRBD2 is a possible D gene (5 bases). The source material was CD8+ T cells from PBMCs. The chain's CDR3 is CSARDTPRILGGLQETQYF. The CDR3 DNA is TGCAGTGCTAGAGATACCCCCAGGATCCTTGGCGGACTCCAAGAGACCCAGTACTTC.